These 18 T cell receptor beta chains share one sample of origin, sequenced in a study of identifying expanded T cells in peripheral blood. Using immunoSEQ multiplex PCR, the repertoire was profiled, and TCRdb retains in-frame clones only, with some absent. The table has 95,000 to 100,000 clones, around 85% seen once. The source material was blood. These TCRs come from a person aged 18 to 70 in good health.

This chain uses TRBV21-1 with TRBJ1-5. TRBV21-1 is marked as a pseudogene. This CDR3 spans 22 amino acids. CDR3 sequence (DNA): TGTGCCAGCAGCAAGATAGGTCACGCTAAAAAGGATTCGGTCAATAGCAATCAGCCCCAGCATTTT. As protein: CASSKIGHAKKDSVNSNQPQHF.

The rearrangement uses TRBV2 and TRBJ1-6, with TRBD1 identical over 10 bases. Germline V gives CDR1 SNHLY, CDR2 FYNNEI. This CDR3 spans 14 amino acids. V lost 8 bases, J lost 9 bases, and 7 bases stayed unmatched. CDR3 bases: TGTGCCAGCGGCCAACGGGACAGGGGTTCACCCCTCCACTTT. Protein sequence: CASGQRDRGSPLHF.

The chain links TRBV5-1 to TRBJ1-1; no definite D call. Trimming stripped 2 bases from V and 4 bases from J, with 9 bases between. CDR3 length: 13 amino acids. CDR1 is SGHRS, CDR2 YFSETQ, per germline. The CDR3 DNA reads TGCGCCAGCAGCTTTACCGGACTCACTGAAGCTTTCTTT. Its protein is CASSFTGLTEAFF.

This clone was counted a single time. The chain combines TRBV4-1 with TRBJ1-1, with 8 positions matching TRBD1. Trimming cost V 3 bases and J 7 bases; bases outside gene matches: 4. The CDR3 spans 13 residues. Germline V CDR1 and CDR2: MGHRA, YSYEKL. This CDR3 is CASSQIQGVEAFF. In nucleotides, the CDR3 is TGCGCCAGCAGCCAGATACAGGGGGTTGAAGCTTTCTTT.

The CDR3 DNA is TGCGCCAGCAGCCAAGATCGGCTAGCGGGGGGAACCTACGAGCAGTACTTC. It is translated as CASSQDRLAGGTYEQYF. The gene calls are TRBV4-3 and TRBJ2-7; 11 bases line up with TRBD2. There are 17 residues in the CDR3. The germline V gene has CDR1 LGHNA and CDR2 YSLEER. Trimming removed 0 bases from V and 2 bases from J; junction bases left unmatched: 6.

This rearrangement joins TRBV19 to TRBJ1-2; tentative D call: TRBD1 (5 bases). The CDR3 runs to 13 residues. Germline CDR1 and CDR2: LNHDA and SQIVND (reference sequence). V gave up 1 base and J gave up 8 bases, with 11 bases separating them. The CDR3 reads CASSIAGSAGYTF. CDR3 nucleotide sequence: TGTGCCAGTAGTATAGCAGGGAGTGCCGGCTACACCTTC.

In its sample, this clone was seen once. The chain combines TRBV2 with TRBJ1-4; a possible D gene is TRBD1 (6 bases). The CDR3 is 15 residues long. With 7 bases removed from V and 6 bases from J, the gap between germline ends came to 18 bases. The V gene's germline CDR1 is SNHLY and CDR2 FYNNEI. CDR3 region: CASKAGQLGDEKLFF. CDR3 sequence (DNA): TGTGCCAGCAAGGCCGGACAGCTTGGAGATGAAAAACTGTTTTTT.

The gene calls are TRBV29-1 and TRBJ2-1; 11 nucleotides line up with TRBD2. Germline assignment: CDR1 SQVTM and CDR2 ANQGSEA. The CDR3 contains 13 residues. Trimming took 7 bases from V and 4 from J; bases not matched to a gene: 3. The CDR3 region has the DNA TGCAGCGCGGGGACTAGCGGATACAATGAGCAGTTCTTC. Its translation is CSAGTSGYNEQFF.

The chain employs TRBV2 and TRBJ2-1; D could derive from TRBD1 or TRBD2 (6 bases each). In germline, CDR1 is SNHLY, CDR2 FYNNEI. Trimming left V 1 base short and J 9 bases short, with 10 bases between. The length of the CDR3 is 13 residues. The CDR3 region has the DNA TGTGCCAGCAGTGAAGGGGGGGCTGGTGAGCAGTTCTTC. Translation gives CASSEGGAGEQFF.

The genes are TRBV5-1 and TRBJ2-6; D ambiguous. Looked up from germline, CDR1 is SGHRS and CDR2 is YFSETQ. Trimming stripped 1 base from V and 3 bases from J, with 8 bases between. CDR3 length equals 15 residues. The CDR3 protein is CASSLNGDGANVLTF. For the CDR3, the DNA is TGCGCCAGCAGCTTGAACGGCGATGGGGCCAACGTCCTGACTTTC.

The gene calls are TRBV7-9 and TRBJ1-6, with TRBD1 matching over 7 bases. There are 16 residues in the CDR3. Germline lookup yields CDR1 SEHNR and CDR2 FQNEAQ (reference sequence). The junction had 10 bases not matched to a gene; V was cut back by 4 bases and J by 7 bases. The CDR3 reads CASSSRTGLGNSPLHF. Written as DNA, the CDR3 is TGTGCCAGCAGCTCGAGGACAGGACTAGGGAATTCACCCCTCCACTTT.

This clone appeared a single time. The chain is built from TRBV4-3 and TRBJ2-3; a weak D match, TRBD2 (7 bases). Germline V gene lookup returns CDR1 LGHNA and CDR2 YSLEER. The V end lost 0 bases, the J end lost 6 bases, and 19 bases lay between the germline ends. The CDR3 runs 17 residues. The CDR3: CASSQDLFGGAADTQYF. The CDR3, as DNA: TGCGCCAGCAGCCAAGATCTTTTTGGGGGGGCAGCTGATACGCAGTATTTT.

This clone has a single count. Mismatch with germline at one junction end may stem from a read error. V usage is TRBV7-2 and J usage is TRBJ2-1; D might be TRBD1 or TRBD2, each matching 6 bases. The CDR3 is made up of 14 amino acids. Germline CDR1 reads SGHTA; CDR2 reads FQGNSA. CDR3 DNA: TGTGCCAGCAGCCCCGGGGGCGGCTACGATGAGCAGTTCTTC. The encoded protein is CASSPGGGYDEQFF.

This clone was observed a handful of times. This chain joins TRBV6-6 and TRBJ2-7; tentatively, D is TRBD2 (6 bases). V was shortened by 5 bases and J by 0 bases, with 14 bases between the two germline ends. Germline V gene data show CDR1 as MNHNY and CDR2 as SVGAGI (reference sequence). CDR3 size: 15 residues. CDR3 DNA sequence: TGTGCCAGCAGTAGTCTTCGGGGGAGCTCCTACGAGCAGTACTTC. Translated: CASSSLRGSSYEQYF.

The sample holds a few counts of this clone. The chain is built from TRBV29-1 and TRBJ1-2; D not resolved. The germline V gene has CDR1 SQVTM and CDR2 ANQGSEA. V lost 8 bases and J lost 3, with 7 bases in between. The CDR3 extends over 10 amino acids. As DNA, the CDR3 is TGCAGCATTTGGGACTATGGCTACACCTTC. Residues: CSIWDYGYTF.

The rearrangement links TRBV19 to TRBJ2-7; unclear D gene. The germline V and J ends were trimmed by 3 bases and 3 bases, with 15 bases remaining between them. CDR1 and CDR2 from the germline V gene are LNHDA and SQIVND (reference sequence). The CDR3 length is 15 residues. CDR3 protein: CASSIFGQTGYEQYF. Here the CDR3 DNA reads TGTGCCAGTAGTATCTTTGGTCAGACCGGCTACGAGCAGTACTTC.

Notes on this clone: This sample includes further DNA sequences coding for the same CDR3. The genes are TRBV7-8 and TRBJ2-7; D not certain. The V gene's germline CDR1 is SGHVS and CDR2 FQNEAQ. Trimming removed 4 bases from V and 0 bases from J, with 4 bases in between. The length of the CDR3 is 12 residues. DNA for the CDR3: TGTGCCAGCAGCTCCCGCTCCTACGAGCAGTACTTC. This sequence encodes CASSSRSYEQYF.

The V gene is TRBV4-3, the J gene TRBJ1-3; D is unresolved. V was pared by 3 bases and J by 0 bases, with 12 bases between. From germline, CDR1 is LGHNA and CDR2 YSLEER. The CDR3 has 16 residues. The CDR3 DNA follows: TGCGCCAGCAGCCAGGGAGGACGGACCTCTGGAAACACCATATATTTT. Translation gives CASSQGGRTSGNTIYF.